The rows below give T cell receptor beta chains drawn from one sample of a study of CD8+ T cells in alopecia areata. This table comes from immunoSEQ multiplex PCR, and its TCRdb copy is limited to in-frame clones, with some not included. The data show 90,000 to 150,000 clones, approximately 52% seen once. Sequenced material: CD8+ T cells sorted from blood, taken at week 4, from a patient treated with tofacitinib. These receptors originate from a human donor with alopecia areata. Each CDR3 is given with its conserved first and last residue. A D gene is named only where the DNA matches it firmly. The size field is filled for only some rows; it gives once, few, many or a size class.

J gene | D gene | V gene | clone size | CDR3 DNA | CDR3 protein
TRBJ2-4 | NA | TRBV7-8 | NA | TGTGCCAGCAGCTCCGGGCCGGCACAGTACATTCTAGCGGCCAAAAACATTCAGTACTTC | CASSSGPAQYILAAKNIQYF
TRBJ1-5 | NA | TRBV15 | few | TGTGCCACCAGCAGGACCACCACCCCTGGCAATCAGCCCCAGCATTTT | CATSRTTTPGNQPQHF
TRBJ1-5 | NA | TRBV11-2 | few | TGTGCCAGCAGCTTAGGGGAGATCTCCGAGCCCCAGCATTTT | CASSLGEISEPQHF
TRBJ1-2 | NA | TRBV7-9 | NA | TGTGCCAGCAGCTTATTGGGGGACCCGGCGAGAGGCTACACCTTC | CASSLLGDPARGYTF
TRBJ2-4 | NA | TRBV29-1 | few | TGCAGCGCCCAGGGTAATGGAAACATTCAGTACTTC | CSAQGNGNIQYF
TRBJ2-5 | NA | TRBV29-1 | NA | TGCAGCGTCGAGATTTGGGCCCAAGAGACCCAGTACTTC | CSVEIWAQETQYF
TRBJ2-1 | TRBD1 | TRBV27 | NA | TGTGCCAGCCAGGGGGCCAACTACAATGAGCAGTTCTTC | CASQGANYNEQFF
TRBJ2-7 | TRBD1 | TRBV4-1 | NA | TGCGCCAGCAGCCAAGTTTTCCAGGGGGCGCGGTCATTCTCCTACGAGCAGTACTTC | CASSQVFQGARSFSYEQYF
TRBJ1-1 | TRBD1 | TRBV30 | NA | TGTGCCTGGAGCTATGCAGGGGGAGAAGCTTTCTTT | CAWSYAGGEAFF
TRBJ2-3 | NA | TRBV23-1 | NA | TGCGCCAAACCCCCCGGAGTCTCTAGCACAGATACGCAGTATTTT | CAKPPGVSSTDTQYF
TRBJ1-2 | NA | TRBV19 | once | TGTGCCAGTAGTATAGTCCCCGGCAACGCGAACTATGGCTACACCTTC | CASSIVPGNANYGYTF
TRBJ2-1 | TRBD1 | TRBV7-9 | NA | TGTGCCAGCAGCATCGACAGGGGGCCCTACAATGAGCAGTTCTTC | CASSIDRGPYNEQFF
TRBJ2-3 | TRBD1 | TRBV4-1 | few | TGCGCCAGCAGCTCGATACCGGGACAGGGTCATACGCAGTATTTT | CASSSIPGQGHTQYF
TRBJ2-2 | NA | TRBV30 | NA | TGTGCCTGGAGTGGGTTAAGGGGGAACACCGGGGAGCTGTTTTTT | CAWSGLRGNTGELFF
TRBJ2-7 | NA | TRBV30 | few | TGTGCCTGGAGTGGACAGTACGAGCAGTACTTC | CAWSGQYEQYF
TRBJ2-7 | NA | TRBV5-4 | few | TGTGCCAGCAGTTCGGGGGAGGTGAACGAGCAGTACTTC | CASSSGEVNEQYF
TRBJ2-2 | NA | TRBV29-1 | NA | TGCAGCGTTCTTGGGAACACCGGGGAGCTGTTTTTT | CSVLGNTGELFF
TRBJ2-1 | TRBD1 | TRBV29-1 | few | TGCAGCGTGAGACAGGGCATCTACAATGAGCAGTTCTTC | CSVRQGIYNEQFF
TRBJ1-1 | NA | TRBV30 | NA | TGTGCCTGGACCCTTGGGGGGTTGAACACTGAAGCTTTCTTT | CAWTLGGLNTEAFF
TRBJ1-5 | NA | TRBV18 | NA | TGTGCCAGCTCACCGTTGGGATGGGAGGGCCAGCCCCAGCATTTT | CASSPLGWEGQPQHF
TRBJ1-2 | NA | TRBV30 | NA | TGTGCCTGGAGTGTATCTTATGGCTACACCTTC | CAWSVSYGYTF
TRBJ1-2 | NA | TRBV9 | NA | TGTGCCAGCAGCGTAGAATTTTGGGACATCAATGGCTACACCTTC | CASSVEFWDINGYTF
TRBJ1-1 | NA | TRBV25-1 | NA | TGTGCCAGCAGTGGGTTTATCACGGACACTGAAGCTTTCTTT | CASSGFITDTEAFF
TRBJ2-3 | TRBD2 | TRBV7-9 | few | TGTGCCAGCAGCTTACTTCGAAGCGGGGGGGAATACGATACGCAGTATTTT | CASSLLRSGGEYDTQYF
TRBJ2-1 | TRBD2 | TRBV5-1 | NA | TGCGCCAGCAGACGAGCGGGGGAAACTCCCTACAATGAGCAGTTCTTC | CASRRAGETPYNEQFF
TRBJ1-2 | NA | TRBV30 | NA | TGTGCCTGGAGTCAGGGGACTAACTATGGCTACACCTTC | CAWSQGTNYGYTF
TRBJ2-3 | TRBD2 | TRBV30 | NA | TGTGCCTGGAGTGGATCTTCGGGGGGGCTGACAGATACGCAGTATTTT | CAWSGSSGGLTDTQYF
TRBJ2-1 | NA | TRBV30 | once | TGTGCCTGGAGTGACGCCGAGGGAGCGGAGACCTACAATGAGCAGTTCTTC | CAWSDAEGAETYNEQFF
TRBJ1-2 | TRBD1 | TRBV27 | few | TGTGCCAGCAGTTTATCGATGAGACAGGGGGCTAACTATGGCTACACCTTC | CASSLSMRQGANYGYTF
TRBJ2-3 | TRBD1 | TRBV7-9 | NA | TGTGCCAGCAGCGACCGGGACAGTGGGACAGATACGCAGTATTTT | CASSDRDSGTDTQYF
TRBJ2-3 | NA | TRBV29-1 | NA | TGCAGCGTTGAGCTACAGGGAAGGGACGGAGATACGCAGTATTTT | CSVELQGRDGDTQYF
TRBJ2-7 | NA | TRBV29-1 | NA | TGCAGCGTTGAAGATGGACGGGGGCCTCCCTACGAGCAGTACTTC | CSVEDGRGPPYEQYF
TRBJ1-2 | NA | TRBV9 | NA | TGTGCCAGCGGCCCCGTGACACAGATTAACTATGGCTACACCTTC | CASGPVTQINYGYTF
TRBJ1-2 | NA | TRBV10-3 | NA | TGTGCCATCAGTGAGGTTTGGGAGGATGGCTACACCTTC | CAISEVWEDGYTF
TRBJ2-5 | TRBD1 | TRBV14 | NA | TGTGCCAGCGCAGTCTCTCCGAGACAGGGATCGGAGACCCAGTACTTC | CASAVSPRQGSETQYF
TRBJ2-1 | TRBD1 | TRBV27 | few | TGTGCCAGCAGCCAAACAGGGGATAATGAGCAGTTCTTC | CASSQTGDNEQFF
TRBJ2-2 | NA | TRBV29-1 | NA | TGCAGCGTTGATGGAGGGGGGTCCGGGGAGCTGTTTTTT | CSVDGGGSGELFF
TRBJ2-1 | TRBD1 | TRBV5-1 | NA | TGCGCCAGCAGCTCGACAGGGGATTATGAGCAGTTCTTC | CASSSTGDYEQFF
TRBJ1-1 | NA | TRBV25-1 | NA | TGTGCCAGCAGTGACCCGGGAGTTGAAGCTTTCTTT | CASSDPGVEAFF
TRBJ2-1 | NA | TRBV30 | few | TGTGCCTGGACTGACTCCTACAATGAGCAGTTCTTC | CAWTDSYNEQFF
TRBJ2-7 | NA | TRBV29-1 | NA | TGCAGCGTTGTAGAGTCCTACGAGCAGTACTTC | CSVVESYEQYF
TRBJ2-7 | TRBD1 | TRBV30 | NA | TGTGCCTGGAGTTCAGGGACAGGGACCTACGAGCAGTACTTC | CAWSSGTGTYEQYF
TRBJ1-1 | NA | TRBV29-1 | few | TGCAGCGTCCCCGGGACGGCGAACACTGAAGCTTTCTTT | CSVPGTANTEAFF
TRBJ1-2 | TRBD1 | TRBV5-4 | NA | TGTGCCAGCAGCTTGCAGGGGGCGTCCCATGGCTACACCTTC | CASSLQGASHGYTF
TRBJ1-1 | NA | TRBV7-9 | NA | TGTGCCGGAAAGGGCATGAACACTGAAGCTTTCTTT | CAGKGMNTEAFF
TRBJ2-2 | NA | TRBV19 | NA | TGTGCCAGTAGTATAGCGGGGGTGAACACCGGGGAGCTGTTTTTT | CASSIAGVNTGELFF
TRBJ1-2 | NA | TRBV7-9 | few | TGTGCCAGCAGCTTAGGGGGAGCTAACTATGGCTACACCTTC | CASSLGGANYGYTF
TRBJ2-1 | NA | TRBV7-9 | NA | TGTGCCAGCAGCTTGAGCCCTGAGCAGTTCTTC | CASSLSPEQFF
TRBJ1-2 | TRBD1 | TRBV10-3 | NA | TGTGCCATCAGTGAGTCGGCGACAGGGCCACTCGGCTACACCTTC | CAISESATGPLGYTF
TRBJ2-1 | TRBD2 | TRBV19 | once | TGTGCCAGTAGTCTTGGACTAGCGGGGGGAGCCTCCTACAATGAGCAGTTCTTC | CASSLGLAGGASYNEQFF
TRBJ2-6 | NA | TRBV28 | NA | TGTGCCAGCACCCCTCAGGGGGCCAACGTCCTGACTTTC | CASTPQGANVLTF